This T cell receptor (beta chain) was sequenced during a study of OX40 agonist ivuxolimab in advanced cancers. Study-wide context: Age averaged about 60 years (range roughly 23 to 85), and roughly 82% were male. It was permissible to have had prior anti-PD-1, anti-PD-L1 or anti-CTLA-4 therapy, and approximately 38% had some. Partial responses were achieved by three patients: one hepatocellular carcinoma, two cutaneous melanoma.

Points on this clone: No antigen is known for it.

The CDR3 loop spans 19 amino acids. Deletions cut 0 bases from V and 0 bases from J, with 17 bases between. CDR1 and CDR2 from the germline V gene are SGHAT and FQNNGV. Study-wide points: Expanded clones were, on average, more numerous in CD8+ T cells than in CD4+.

Repertoires were generated with immunoSEQ multiplex PCR, while TCRdb's copy carries only in-frame clones and drops some. The sample yields about 91,000 clones, 84% seen once. This material consisted of CD4+ or CD8+ T cells sorted from blood, taken in a trial of the OX40 agonist ivuxolimab. This chain joins TRBV11-2 and TRBJ1-4; D not resolved. The receptor comes from an adult with an advanced solid tumor such as melanoma, head and neck, liver or kidney cancer. The CDR3 reads CASSLDIGVGAPTNEKLFF. In DNA, the CDR3 is TGTGCCAGCAGCTTAGATATAGGCGTCGGCGCCCCAACTAATGAAAAACTGTTTTTT.